A single sample is the source of the 11 T cell receptor beta chains below, sequenced in a study of shared clonotypes between healthy human individuals. The table came from immunoSEQ multiplex PCR; TCRdb's copy has only in-frame clones and leaves some out. The sample holds some 1.4 million clones, 95% to 97% seen once. Material: naive CD4+ T cells sorted from blood. Subset denoted: CD45RA+ positively selected. These receptors were obtained from a man under 40 in good health.

This chain links TRBV6-6 with TRBJ2-1; D might be TRBD1 (6 bases). Germline CDR1 is MNHNY and CDR2 is SVGAGI (reference sequence). The germline V and J ends were trimmed by 8 bases and 0 bases, with 14 bases remaining between them. This CDR3 has 15 residues. CDR3 DNA: TGTGCCAGCTCGCGAGGGGGAACCTCCTACAATGAGCAGTTCTTC. Translation: CASSRGGTSYNEQFF.

This clone was seen only once. V and J are TRBV5-4 and TRBJ2-2; weak D call: TRBD2 (5 bases). Germline V gives CDR1 SGHNT, CDR2 YYREEE (reference sequence). This CDR3 has 14 residues. Trimming removed 9 bases from V and 2 bases from J, with 14 bases in between. The CDR3 spells CAMPGKQNTGELFF. For the CDR3, the DNA is TGTGCCATGCCGGGGAAGCAAAACACCGGGGAGCTGTTTTTT.

The rearrangement links TRBV5-1 to TRBJ2-2; maybe TRBD1 (6 bases). Trimming pared 5 bases from V and 5 bases from J, leaving 16 bases between. CDR1 is SGHRS, CDR2 YFSETQ, per germline. This CDR3 has 15 residues. The CDR3 coding sequence is TGCGCCAGCAGTCGTCCCCCGAGGGGGACCGGGGAGCTGTTTTTT. It yields the protein CASSRPPRGTGELFF.

The chain links TRBV2 to TRBJ2-1, with 7 bases aligning to TRBD1. J gave up 2 bases and V 7 bases, and 5 bases lay outside the gene matches. CDR1 and CDR2 (germline): SNHLY, FYNNEI. The CDR3 runs 14 residues. This chain's CDR3 is CASMGQTPYNEQFF. The DNA of the CDR3 is TGTGCCAGCATGGGACAGACCCCCTACAATGAGCAGTTCTTC.

The table lists this clone with a count of one. The chain joins TRBV7-9 to TRBJ1-1; the D gene is possibly TRBD1 (5 bases). The CDR3 covers 16 residues. Germline V gene lookup returns CDR1 SEHNR and CDR2 FQNEAQ (reference sequence). Trimming pared 5 bases from V and 0 bases from J, leaving 16 bases between. The chain's CDR3 is CASSPPGTGMNTEAFF. DNA of the CDR3: TGTGCCAGCAGCCCCCCCGGGACGGGGATGAACACTGAAGCTTTCTTT.

Details on this clone: Other DNA sequences within the sample encode an identical CDR3. V and J are TRBV15 and TRBJ2-5; D is unclear. In germline, CDR1 is LNHNV, CDR2 YYDKDF (reference sequence). The CDR3 is made up of 12 amino acids. Trimming cost V 1 base and J 5 bases, with 5 bases left between them. CDR3 region: CATSRARETQYF. The CDR3 DNA is TGTGCCACCAGCAGAGCTCGTGAGACCCAGTACTTC.

The V call is TRBV11-2, the J call TRBJ1-3; 9 bases are shared with TRBD1. Unmatched junction bases numbered 12, after V lost 2 bases and J lost 1 base. The CDR3 is made up of 19 amino acids. The germline gives CDR1 SGHAT, CDR2 FQNNGV. This chain's CDR3 is CASSLNLGTGSLSGNTIYF. The CDR3 DNA is TGTGCCAGCAGCTTAAACCTCGGGACAGGGTCTTTATCTGGAAACACCATATATTTT.

The chain couples TRBV5-6 to TRBJ1-3; no clear D gene. V was shortened by 3 bases and J by 0 bases, with 10 bases between the two germline ends. Germline V gene sequence: CDR1 SGHDT, CDR2 YYEEEE. CDR3 length: 15 residues. The CDR3 region is CASSSAASSGNTIYF. CDR3 nucleotides: TGTGCCAGCAGCTCAGCGGCCAGCTCTGGAAACACCATATATTTT.

This chain connects TRBV28 to TRBJ2-1; 14 bases are a match to TRBD2. The CDR3 is 16 residues long. CDR1 MDHEN and CDR2 SYDVKM come from the germline V gene. V lost 7 bases, J lost 9 bases, and 11 bases stayed unmatched. CDR3 coding DNA: TGTGCCAGCAAGGGCCCGGGACTAGCGGGAGCAGCTGAGCAGTTCTTC. Translation gives CASKGPGLAGAAEQFF.

The chain has TRBV18 and TRBJ2-7; TRBD1 matches 7 bases. The CDR3 totals 14 residues. CDR1 is KGHSH, CDR2 LQKENI, per germline. Unmatched junction bases numbered 6, after V lost 4 bases and J lost 3 bases. In nucleotides, the CDR3 is TGTGCCAGCTCACTGGGACAGAACTACTACGAGCAGTACTTC. It codes for CASSLGQNYYEQYF.

DNA of the CDR3: TGCGCCAGCAGCTTAGCGCAGGATGAGCAGTACTTC. Protein: CASSLAQDEQYF. The rearrangement uses TRBV5-1 and TRBJ2-7, with D hard to call. Trimming cost V 2 bases and J 7 bases, with 10 bases left between them. This CDR3 comprises 12 residues. Germline V gene sequence: CDR1 SGHRS, CDR2 YFSETQ.